These 32 T cell receptor beta chains share one sample of origin, sequenced in a study of a mutant IDH1 vaccine in newly diagnosed glioma. Produced via immunoSEQ multiplex PCR; TCRdb's table is partial and in-frame only. Here the sample spans about 39,000 clones, about 80% being singletons. Their antigens are not known. The time point: week 11, during vaccination. The investigators gave 300 ug of mutant IDH1 20-mer peptide in each vaccine dose, together with topical imiquimod. Sequencing was performed on peripheral blood mononuclear cells (PBMCs), taken from a glioma patient whose treatment included an IDH1 peptide vaccine. Receptors were obtained from a woman younger than 45 with glioma. Some clones in this sample may be carry-over from other donors' samples.

DNA of the CDR3: TGTGCCAGCAGTTTTCAGGGCAGGGCTCAATACGAGCAGTACTTC. This sequence encodes CASSFQGRAQYEQYF. The V call is TRBV28, the J call TRBJ2-7; the D gene is possibly TRBD1 (5 bases). The length of the CDR3 is 15 residues. V lost 3 bases to trimming and J lost 4 bases, with 16 bases between them. Germline values: CDR1 MDHEN, CDR2 SYDVKM.

The gene calls are TRBV19 and TRBJ1-4; unclear D gene. CDR1 and CDR2 (germline): LNHDA, SQIVND (reference sequence). V dropped 3 bases and J dropped 3 bases, with 8 bases sitting between them. The length of the CDR3 is 14 residues. The CDR3 reads CASSMDRPNEKLFF. CDR3 sequence (DNA): TGTGCCAGTAGTATGGATAGGCCTAATGAAAAACTGTTTTTT.

The CDR3 loop is CAWSVIGLAGGDEQFF. The DNA for the CDR3 is TGTGCCTGGAGTGTAATTGGACTAGCGGGAGGCGATGAGCAGTTCTTC. The chain recombines TRBV30 with TRBJ2-1, with 14 positions matching TRBD2. The trim removed 0 bases at V and 8 bases at J, leaving 6 bases unmatched. The CDR3 contains 16 residues. Germline V gives CDR1 GTSNPN, CDR2 SVGIG (reference sequence).

This chain uses TRBV7-6 with TRBJ1-5; 10 positions match TRBD1. Germline V lookup: CDR1 SGHVS, CDR2 FNYEAQ. The CDR3 has 14 amino acids. Losses at the gene ends were 5 bases for V and 6 bases for J; bases not matched to a gene: 4. The CDR3 loop is CASSRDRGRQPQHF. CDR3 nucleotides: TGTGCCAGCAGCCGCGACAGGGGGCGTCAGCCCCAGCATTTT. The full variable domain, in which reference TRBV7-6 and TRBJ1-5 provide the parts outside the CDR3, is GAGVSQSPRYKVTKRGQDVALRCDPISGHVSLYWYRQALGQGPEFLTYFNYEAQQDKSGLPNDRFSAERPEGSISTLTIQRTEQRDSAMYRCASSRDRGRQPQHFGDGTRLSIL.

The rearrangement uses TRBV4-1 and TRBJ2-5, with D unresolved. CDR1 MGHRA and CDR2 YSYEKL come from the germline V gene. Trimming took 2 bases from V and 2 from J, leaving 0 bases between them. The CDR3 loop spans 11 amino acids. The chain's CDR3 is CASSQQETQYF. DNA of the CDR3: TGCGCCAGCAGCCAACAAGAGACCCAGTACTTC.

This chain uses TRBV6-4 with TRBJ2-7, with 10 bases that match TRBD2. Germline CDR1 reads MRHNA; CDR2 reads SNTAGT. V gave up 2 bases and J gave up 5 bases; unmatched junction bases: 9. The CDR3 extends over 16 amino acids. CDR3 protein: CASSDRRLAGVHEQYF. As DNA, the CDR3 is TGTGCCAGCAGTGACCGAAGGCTAGCGGGAGTCCACGAGCAGTACTTC.

The rearrangement joins TRBV4-1 to TRBJ2-1, with 7 bases identical to TRBD2. This CDR3 region has 17 residues. Trimming at V came to 5 bases and at J to 4 bases, leaving 14 bases not matched to a gene. CDR1 and CDR2 from the germline V gene are MGHRA and YSYEKL. The CDR3 nucleotides read TGCGCCAGCAGCTCAGGGTCCGCGAGCGGGACGTACAATGAGCAGTTCTTC. Amino acids: CASSSGSASGTYNEQFF.

The chain is built from TRBV28 and TRBJ2-5; possible D gene TRBD1, 6 bases. Germline V gene data show CDR1 as MDHEN and CDR2 as SYDVKM. V lost 6 bases to trimming and J lost 4 bases, with 21 bases between them. The CDR3 runs 16 residues. The CDR3 bases are TGTGCCAGCAGACCCGTACGCCCAGTGGGGGCAGAGACCCAGTACTTC. Protein product: CASRPVRPVGAETQYF.

The CDR3 DNA reads TGTGCCAGCAGTTTATGGACAGGGGGTAATCAGCCCCAGCATTTT. Protein: CASSLWTGGNQPQHF. V usage is TRBV28 and J usage is TRBJ1-5; 9 bases line up with TRBD1. V was pared by 0 bases and J by 4 bases, with 1 base of the junction left unmatched. The V gene's germline CDR1 is MDHEN and CDR2 SYDVKM. The CDR3 is 15 residues long.

This rearrangement joins TRBV7-2 to TRBJ2-3; no clear D. Germline CDR1 is SGHTA and CDR2 is FQGNSA. The CDR3 loop spans 13 amino acids. V shed 0 bases and J shed 6 bases, with 7 bases lying between them. The CDR3 sequence: CASSLASKDTQYF. DNA for the CDR3: TGTGCCAGCAGCTTAGCTAGTAAGGATACGCAGTATTTT. The full variable domain, completed using reference TRBV7-2 and TRBJ2-3, is GAGVSQSPSNKVTEKGKDVELRCDPISGHTALYWYRQSLGQGLEFLIYFQGNSAPDKSGLPSDRFSAERTGGSVSTLTIQRTQQEDSAVYLCASSLASKDTQYFGPGTRLTVL.

This chain uses TRBV6-5 with TRBJ2-3; 7 bases line up with TRBD2. Germline trimming cut 7 bases from V and 2 bases from J; bases unmatched to any gene: 6. Germline values: CDR1 MNHEY, CDR2 SVGAGI. The length of the CDR3 is 14 residues. The CDR3 DNA sequence: TGTGCCAGCACTTTAGCGGGTCCCACAGATACGCAGTATTTT. It codes for CASTLAGPTDTQYF.

In this sample, this clone turned up once. The chain is built from TRBV29-1 and TRBJ2-1; D is perhaps TRBD2 (6 bases). Trimming removed 5 bases from V and 6 bases from J, with 11 bases in between. The germline V gene encodes CDR1 SQVTM and CDR2 ANQGSEA. The CDR3 spans 12 residues. The CDR3 sequence is CSVRRVGNEQFF. The CDR3 DNA sequence: TGCAGCGTTAGGAGGGTAGGCAATGAGCAGTTCTTC.

The chain carries TRBV30 and TRBJ1-1; D is possibly TRBD1 (6 bases). V was trimmed by 5 bases and J by 1 base, leaving 11 bases between them. The CDR3 extends over 13 amino acids. CDR1 and CDR2 (germline): GTSNPN, SVGIG (reference sequence). CDR3 protein: CAWGGTTNTEAFF. CDR3 DNA: TGTGCCTGGGGAGGGACAACGAACACTGAAGCTTTCTTT.

The V gene is TRBV7-8, the J gene TRBJ2-3, with D hard to call. The germline CDR1 and CDR2 sequences are SGHVS and FQNEAQ. Trimming took off 5 bases at V and 5 bases at J, with 8 bases between the two ends. The CDR3 runs 12 residues. DNA of the CDR3: TGTGCCAGCAGCCCAGACATAGATACGCAGTATTTT. As protein: CASSPDIDTQYF.

This chain connects TRBV19 to TRBJ1-5; 9 nucleotides line up with TRBD1. The germline gives CDR1 LNHDA, CDR2 SQIVND (reference sequence). V dropped 5 bases and J dropped 2; count of bases not matched to a gene: 4. The CDR3 spans 15 residues. This CDR3 is CASSGDREGNQPQHF. CDR3 bases: TGTGCCAGTAGTGGGGACAGGGAGGGCAATCAGCCCCAGCATTTT.

The chain is built from TRBV2 and TRBJ2-2; D unresolved. This CDR3 contains 11 residues. V was cut by 6 bases and J by 4 bases, with 3 bases left in between. Per germline, CDR1 SNHLY and CDR2 FYNNEI. The CDR3 coding sequence is TGTGCCAGCAGGGGCACCGGGGAGCTGTTTTTT. Translating gives CASRGTGELFF.

The chain employs TRBV12-5 and TRBJ2-1, with a weak D call TRBD1 (6 bases). The CDR3 consists of 13 residues. Trimming shortened V by 6 bases and J by 6 bases, and 12 bases separated the two germline ends. Looked up from germline, CDR1 is LGHNT and CDR2 is FRNRAP. The CDR3 loop is CASGPGQSNEQFF. The CDR3 DNA reads TGTGCTAGTGGCCCAGGACAGTCCAATGAGCAGTTCTTC.

The chain joins TRBV30 to TRBJ1-2; TRBD1 matches at 7 bases. Trimming took 0 bases from V and 8 from J; bases not matched to a gene: 6. This CDR3 region has 13 residues. CDR1 is GTSNPN, CDR2 SVGIG, per germline (reference sequence). The CDR3 DNA sequence: TGTGCCTGGAGTGTAGTTAGGGGGCGAGGCTACACCTTC. Its translation is CAWSVVRGRGYTF.

The chain recombines TRBV7-9 with TRBJ2-7; the match to TRBD2 covers 11 bases. Trimming at V came to 1 base and at J to 6 bases, leaving 2 bases not matched to a gene. From germline, CDR1 is SEHNR and CDR2 FQNEAQ (reference sequence). CDR3 size: 14 residues. This chain's CDR3 is CASSLDLAGGEQYF. The CDR3 nucleotides are TGTGCCAGCAGCTTAGACCTAGCGGGAGGCGAGCAGTACTTC. Full variable domain (missing parts from reference TRBV7-9 and TRBJ2-7): DTGVSQNPRHKITKRGQNVTFRCDPISEHNRLYWYRQTLGQGPEFLTYFQNEAQLEKSRLLSDRFSAERPKGSFSTLEIQRTEQGDSAMYLCASSLDLAGGEQYFGPGTRLTVT.

The J gene is TRBJ2-3, the V gene TRBV18; no clear D. Germline assignment: CDR1 KGHSH and CDR2 LQKENI. The length of the CDR3 is 12 residues. Trimming removed 4 bases at V and 2 bases at J, with 4 bases between. CDR3 sequence (DNA): TGTGCCAGCTCACTTTACACAGATACGCAGTATTTT. Amino acid sequence: CASSLYTDTQYF.

The genes are TRBV19 and TRBJ2-3, with D possibly being TRBD1 (6 bases). Per germline, CDR1 LNHDA and CDR2 SQIVND (reference sequence). The V gene lost 5 bases and the J gene lost 4 bases, with 16 bases spanning the gap. The CDR3 sequence is 15 residues long. This chain's CDR3 is CASSARAGVSDTQYF. The CDR3 DNA reads TGTGCCAGTAGTGCCCGGGCAGGGGTTTCAGATACGCAGTATTTT.

The chain joins TRBV6-5 to TRBJ1-2; tentative D call: TRBD1 (6 bases). The germline CDR1 and CDR2 sequences are MNHEY and SVGAGI. The CDR3 sequence is 15 residues long. The ends were cut back, 5 bases at V and 6 bases at J, with 19 bases in the middle. This CDR3 is CASSLNRDPGHGYTF. DNA for the CDR3: TGTGCCAGCAGTCTGAACAGGGATCCCGGCCATGGCTACACCTTC.

The rearrangement joins TRBV7-2 to TRBJ2-7; D tentatively reads TRBD1 or TRBD2 (5 bases each). This CDR3 is 12 amino acids long. V lost 4 bases and J 7 bases, leaving 11 bases between the germline ends. The V gene's germline CDR1 is SGHTA and CDR2 FQGNSA. CDR3: CASSSGTPEQYF. The DNA of the CDR3 is TGTGCCAGCAGCTCCGGGACCCCAGAGCAGTACTTC.

This chain links TRBV7-9 with TRBJ2-1; 13 bases are a match to TRBD2. The trim removed 5 bases at V and 8 bases at J, leaving 12 bases unmatched. The CDR3 has 17 residues. Germline V lookup: CDR1 SEHNR, CDR2 FQNEAQ (reference sequence). In DNA form, the CDR3 reads TGTGCCAGCAGCCTCGGACTAGCGGGAGTAAATAACGATGAGCAGTTCTTC. It is translated as CASSLGLAGVNNDEQFF. Variable domain in full (rest from reference TRBV7-9 and TRBJ2-1): DTGVSQNPRHKITKRGQNVTFRCDPISEHNRLYWYRQTLGQGPEFLTYFQNEAQLEKSRLLSDRFSAERPKGSFSTLEIQRTEQGDSAMYLCASSLGLAGVNNDEQFFGPGTRLTVL.

This chain links TRBV19 with TRBJ2-7; D remains ambiguous. The CDR3 consists of 16 residues. Germline CDR1 and CDR2: LNHDA and SQIVND (reference sequence). Trimming took 0 bases from V and 3 from J, leaving 15 bases between them. The CDR3 here is CASSIEGLKALYEQYF. The CDR3 DNA reads TGTGCCAGTAGTATAGAGGGCCTAAAGGCCCTCTACGAGCAGTACTTC.

This CDR3 reads CASSDPTVPGSYNEQFF. CDR3 in DNA: TGCGCCAGCAGCGATCCCACGGTGCCCGGCTCCTACAATGAGCAGTTCTTC. The genes are TRBV5-1 and TRBJ2-1; unclear D gene. The CDR3 loop spans 17 amino acids. V was trimmed by 4 bases and J by 0 bases, leaving 17 bases between them. Looked up from germline, CDR1 is SGHRS and CDR2 is YFSETQ.

This chain uses TRBV9 with TRBJ1-2, with 10 nucleotides matching TRBD1. This CDR3 contains 15 residues. Germline V gene sequence: CDR1 SGDLS, CDR2 YYNGEE. Trimming at V came to 2 bases and at J to 3 bases, leaving 4 bases not matched to a gene. This chain's CDR3 is CASSVGDRGHYGYTF. The CDR3 region has the DNA TGTGCCAGCAGCGTGGGCGACAGGGGGCACTATGGCTACACCTTC.

The chain joins TRBV7-9 to TRBJ1-5; TRBD1 matches 7 bases. J was trimmed by 6 bases and V by 5 bases; bases with no gene match: 7. This CDR3 contains 14 residues. Germline CDR1 reads SEHNR; CDR2 reads FQNEAQ (reference sequence). CDR3 sequence reads: CASSPGQDRQPQHF. CDR3 in DNA: TGTGCCAGCAGCCCAGGACAGGACCGTCAGCCCCAGCATTTT.

The J gene is TRBJ2-7, the V gene TRBV13; the D gene could be TRBD1 or TRBD2 (5 bases each). V shed 4 bases and J shed 6 bases, with 13 bases lying between them. CDR3 length: 13 residues. CDR1 and CDR2 from the germline V gene are PRHDT and FYEKMQ (reference sequence). The CDR3 DNA is TGTGCCAGCAGCTCCCGAGGGGTTGTCGAGCAGTACTTC. Its translation: CASSSRGVVEQYF.

The J gene is TRBJ2-5, the V gene TRBV28; no clear D gene. V dropped 4 bases and J dropped 2 bases, with 14 bases sitting between them. CDR3 size: 15 residues. CDR1 and CDR2 (germline): MDHEN, SYDVKM. In DNA form, the CDR3 reads TGTGCCAGCAGTTCCCACGGACCCGTACAAGAGACCCAGTACTTC. Its translation: CASSSHGPVQETQYF.

The rearrangement links TRBV10-1 to TRBJ1-4; a possible D gene is TRBD1 (5 bases). Germline V CDR1 and CDR2: WNHNN, SYGVQD (reference sequence). V lost 6 bases to trimming and J lost 1 base, with 12 bases between them. CDR3 length: 15 amino acids. CDR3 protein: CASSPADRTNEKLFF. As DNA, the CDR3 is TGCGCCAGCAGCCCCGCCGACAGAACTAATGAAAAACTGTTTTTT.

V is TRBV18 and J is TRBJ1-3; no reliable D call. The germline V gene has CDR1 KGHSH and CDR2 LQKENI. This CDR3 contains 17 residues. The V end lost 6 bases, the J end lost 0 bases, and 18 bases lay between the germline ends. The CDR3 sequence: CASSPNSPLSSGNTIYF. Written as DNA, the CDR3 is TGTGCCAGCTCTCCCAACTCACCCCTGAGCTCTGGAAACACCATATATTTT.